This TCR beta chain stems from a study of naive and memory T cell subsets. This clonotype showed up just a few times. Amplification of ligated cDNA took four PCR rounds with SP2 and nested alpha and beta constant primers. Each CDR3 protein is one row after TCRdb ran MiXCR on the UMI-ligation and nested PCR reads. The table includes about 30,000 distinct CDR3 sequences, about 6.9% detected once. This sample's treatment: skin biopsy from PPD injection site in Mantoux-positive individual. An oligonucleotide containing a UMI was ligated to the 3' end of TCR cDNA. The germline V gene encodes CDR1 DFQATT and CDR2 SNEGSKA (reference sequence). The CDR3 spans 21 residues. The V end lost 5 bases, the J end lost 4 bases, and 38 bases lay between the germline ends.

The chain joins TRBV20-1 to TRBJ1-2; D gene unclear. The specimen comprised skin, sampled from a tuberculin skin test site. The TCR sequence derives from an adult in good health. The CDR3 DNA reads TGCAGTGCTTATTCTCCACCTCGGGTTGACCATAACGGACGGGTATTCTATGGCTACACCTTC. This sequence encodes CSAYSPPRVDHNGRVFYGYTF.